These 11 T cell receptor beta chains originate from one sample sequenced in a study of glioma-infiltrating T cells. The iRepertoire nested amplicon-rescue multiplex PCR amplified TCR alpha and beta CDR3s from RNA. Via MiXCR, TCRdb re-called the multiplex PCR reads, giving one row per CDR3 protein. The sample holds about 140,000 distinct CDR3 sequences, approximately 39% seen once. Sequencing was performed on glioma tissue, nonneoplastic brain tissue, or PBMCs (not recorded which). The receptors derive from a human donor with low-grade glioma or glioblastoma, undergoing nonglioma brain surgery, or in good health (not recorded which).

The chain combines TRBV2 with TRBJ1-5; D remains unclear. The ends were cut back, 6 bases at V and 6 bases at J, with 18 bases in the middle. There are 15 residues in the CDR3. Germline V gives CDR1 SNHLY, CDR2 FYNNEI. CDR3 sequence: CASSQHGSGTQPQHF. The CDR3 DNA is TGTGCCAGCAGCCAACATGGGTCTGGAACTCAGCCCCAGCATTTT.

The rearrangement uses TRBV11-2 and TRBJ2-7; D remains ambiguous. V dropped 5 bases and J dropped 5 bases, with 13 bases sitting between them. Germline assignment: CDR1 SGHAT and CDR2 FQNNGV. The CDR3 spans 13 residues. The CDR3 DNA sequence: TGTGCCAGCAGCCACGGACGAGCAAACGAGCAGTACTTC. This codes for CASSHGRANEQYF.

In regard to this clonotype: This could be a read error, since a much larger clone is one nucleotide away. The chain uses TRBV20-1 and TRBJ2-3; D gene unclear. V was shortened by 6 bases and J by 7 bases, with 20 bases between the two germline ends. CDR3 size: 14 residues. CDR1 and CDR2 from the germline V gene are DFQATT and SNEGSKA (reference sequence). CDR3 nucleotides: TGCAGTGCCGAGCTCCAGACCTTAGTGTATACGCAGTATTTT. Residues: CSAELQTLVYTQYF.

The chain is built from TRBV20-1 and TRBJ2-1; no clear D. From germline, CDR1 is DFQATT and CDR2 SNEGSKA (reference sequence). V lost 3 bases and J 7 bases, leaving 13 bases between the germline ends. This CDR3 contains 13 residues. CDR3 nucleotide sequence: TGCAGTGCTAGTTGGGTCTTCGGGAATGAGCAGTTCTTC. It translates to CSASWVFGNEQFF.

Concerning this clonotype: This may be a read error, as it is one base from a much larger clone. J is TRBJ2-1 and V is TRBV6-2 or TRBV6-3; D is undetermined. The CDR3 covers 11 residues. The V end lost 6 bases, the J end lost 10 bases, and 10 bases lay between the germline ends. Germline lookup yields CDR1 MNHEY and CDR2 SVGEGT. The CDR3, as DNA: TGTGCCAGCAGGATTACTAACGAGCAGTTCTTC. Translation: CASRITNEQFF.

This clonotype was counted between two and nine times. V usage is TRBV28 and J usage is TRBJ2-1; the D gene is possibly TRBD1 (5 bases). The CDR3 runs to 14 residues. Per germline, CDR1 MDHEN and CDR2 SYDVKM. The V gene lost 3 bases and the J gene lost 8 bases, with 14 bases spanning the gap. This CDR3 is CASSFMPGSDEQFF. The CDR3 DNA reads TGTGCCAGCAGTTTCATGCCAGGGTCGGATGAGCAGTTCTTC.

This clonotype has only a few counts. This chain joins TRBV20-1 and TRBJ1-6; D is possibly TRBD1 (6 bases). V was shortened by 2 bases and J by 9 bases, with 14 bases between the two germline ends. The CDR3 is made up of 14 amino acids. In germline, CDR1 is DFQATT, CDR2 SNEGSKA (reference sequence). CDR3 in amino acids: CSARSQGLGSPLHF. Written as DNA, the CDR3 is TGCAGTGCTAGATCTCAGGGGCTTGGTTCACCCCTCCACTTT.

The DNA of the CDR3 is TGTGCCAGTAGTCATCAGGGGCTTAACACCGGGGAGCTGTTTTTT. As protein: CASSHQGLNTGELFF. This chain joins TRBV6-2 or TRBV6-3 and TRBJ2-2, with D possibly TRBD1 on 6 matching bases. Germline V CDR1 and CDR2: MNHEY, SVGEGT. The V end lost 9 bases, the J end lost 2 bases, and 16 bases lay between the germline ends. This CDR3 is built from 15 residues.

This clonotype was counted a few times. V and J are TRBV12-3 or TRBV12-4 and TRBJ1-5; no firm D call. V was pared by 3 bases and J by 4 bases, with 10 bases between. The CDR3 extends over 14 amino acids. The CDR3 DNA reads as TGTGCCAGCAGTTTTCTCGCAGCAAATCAGCCCCAGCATTTT. Residues: CASSFLAANQPQHF.

Concerning this clonotype: A much more abundant neighbour one base away suggests this may be a read error. J is TRBJ2-5 and V is TRBV6-1, with 8 positions matching TRBD1. The better agreement between TRBJ2-1 and the DNA end casts doubt on the J call. Germline V gene data show CDR1 as MNHNS and CDR2 as SASEGT. This CDR3 spans 14 amino acids. This chain's CDR3 is CASREPGQEDAQFF. CDR3 bases: TGTGCCAGCAGGGAGCCGGGACAGGAGGATGCGCAGTTCTTC.

The genes are TRBV12-3 or TRBV12-4 and TRBJ2-2; 7 bases are a match to TRBD1. Trimming cost V 6 bases and J 4 bases; bases outside gene matches: 5. This CDR3 is 14 amino acids long. As DNA, the CDR3 is TGTGCCAGCAGAGAGTCAGGGGGCACCGGGGAGCTGTTTTTT. Residues: CASRESGGTGELFF.